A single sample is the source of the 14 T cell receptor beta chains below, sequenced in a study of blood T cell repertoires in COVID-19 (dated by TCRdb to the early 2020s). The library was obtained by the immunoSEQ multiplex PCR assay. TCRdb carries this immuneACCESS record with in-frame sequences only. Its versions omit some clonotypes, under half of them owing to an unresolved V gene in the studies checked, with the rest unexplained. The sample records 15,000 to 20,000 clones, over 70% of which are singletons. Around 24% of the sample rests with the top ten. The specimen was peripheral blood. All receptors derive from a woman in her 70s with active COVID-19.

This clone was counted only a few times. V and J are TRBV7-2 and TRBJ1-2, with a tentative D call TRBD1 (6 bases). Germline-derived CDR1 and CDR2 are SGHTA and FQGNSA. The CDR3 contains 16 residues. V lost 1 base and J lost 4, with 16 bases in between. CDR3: CASSLGIVGGAYGYTF. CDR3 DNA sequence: TGTGCCAGCAGCTTAGGGATCGTGGGGGGGGCCTATGGCTACACCTTC.

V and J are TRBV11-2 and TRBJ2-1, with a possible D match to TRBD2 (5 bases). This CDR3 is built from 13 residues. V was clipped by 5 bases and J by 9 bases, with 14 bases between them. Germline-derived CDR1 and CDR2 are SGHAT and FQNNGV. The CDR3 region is CASSVRLALEQFF. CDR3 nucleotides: TGTGCCAGCAGCGTCCGCCTAGCCCTTGAGCAGTTCTTC. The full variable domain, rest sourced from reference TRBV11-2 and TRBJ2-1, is EAGVAQSPRYKIIEKRQSVAFWCNPISGHATLYWYQQILGQGPKLLIQFQNNGVVDDSQLPKDRFSAERLKGVDSTLKIQPAKLEDSAVYLCASSVRLALEQFFGPGTRLTVL.

The CDR3 spells CATSRDGRPGVGNIQYF. In nucleotides, the CDR3 is TGTGCCACCAGCAGAGATGGGAGGCCCGGGGTCGGAAACATTCAGTACTTC. The V gene is TRBV15, the J gene TRBJ2-4; tentative D call: TRBD2 (6 bases). CDR1 and CDR2 (germline): LNHNV, YYDKDF (reference sequence). V lost 0 bases, J lost 6 bases, and 18 bases lay in between. The length of the CDR3 is 17 residues.

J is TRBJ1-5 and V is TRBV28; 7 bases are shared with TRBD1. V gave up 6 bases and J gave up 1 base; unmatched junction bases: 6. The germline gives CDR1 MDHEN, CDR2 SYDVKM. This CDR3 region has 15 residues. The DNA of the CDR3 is TGTGCCAGCAGGGGACCAGGGGGGAGCAATCAGCCCCAGCATTTT. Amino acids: CASRGPGGSNQPQHF.

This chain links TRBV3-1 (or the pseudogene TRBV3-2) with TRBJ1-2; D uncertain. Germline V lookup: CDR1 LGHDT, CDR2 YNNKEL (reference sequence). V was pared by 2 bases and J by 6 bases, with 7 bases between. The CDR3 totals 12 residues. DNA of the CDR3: TGTGCCAGCAGCCAACCCCAGAATGGCTACACCTTC. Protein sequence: CASSQPQNGYTF.

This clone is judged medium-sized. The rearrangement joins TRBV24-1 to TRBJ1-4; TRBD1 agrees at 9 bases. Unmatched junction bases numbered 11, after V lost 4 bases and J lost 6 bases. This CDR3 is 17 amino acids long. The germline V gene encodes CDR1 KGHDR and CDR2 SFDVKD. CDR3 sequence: CATSEPPPGQGDEKLFF. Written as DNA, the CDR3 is TGTGCCACCAGTGAACCGCCCCCGGGACAGGGCGATGAAAAACTGTTTTTT.

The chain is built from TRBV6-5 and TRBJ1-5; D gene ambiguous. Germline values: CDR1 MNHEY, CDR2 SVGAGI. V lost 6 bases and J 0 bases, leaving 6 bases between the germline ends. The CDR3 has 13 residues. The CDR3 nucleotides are TGTGCCAGCAGCCAAAATAGCAATCAGCCCCAGCATTTT. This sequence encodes CASSQNSNQPQHF.

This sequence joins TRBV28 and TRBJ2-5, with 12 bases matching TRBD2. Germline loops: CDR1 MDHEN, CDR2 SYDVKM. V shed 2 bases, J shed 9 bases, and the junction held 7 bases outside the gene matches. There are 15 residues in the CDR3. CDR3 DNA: TGTGCCAGCAGTTTAACGGCTAGCGGGGGGGGCGCCCAGTACTTC. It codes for CASSLTASGGGAQYF.

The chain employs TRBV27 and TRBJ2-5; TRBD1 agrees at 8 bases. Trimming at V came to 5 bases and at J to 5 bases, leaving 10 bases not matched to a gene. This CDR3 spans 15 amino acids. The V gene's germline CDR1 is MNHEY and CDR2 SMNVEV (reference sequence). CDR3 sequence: CASSPLSGGEETQYF. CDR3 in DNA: TGTGCCAGCAGTCCACTATCAGGGGGCGAGGAGACCCAGTACTTC.

CDR3 sequence: CASSSGTSGSSYEQYF. The CDR3, as DNA: TGTGCCAGCTCGTCCGGGACTAGCGGGAGCAGCTACGAGCAGTACTTC. V and J are TRBV18 and TRBJ2-7, with 14 bases aligning to TRBD2. The V gene end was trimmed by 6 bases and the J gene end by 3 bases; junction bases not matched to a gene: 7. Germline loops: CDR1 KGHSH, CDR2 LQKENI. This CDR3 contains 16 residues.

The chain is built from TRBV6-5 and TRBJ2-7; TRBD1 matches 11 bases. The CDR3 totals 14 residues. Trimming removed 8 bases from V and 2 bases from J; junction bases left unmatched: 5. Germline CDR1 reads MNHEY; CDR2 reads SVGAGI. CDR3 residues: CASEPGQGAYEQYF. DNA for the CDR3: TGTGCCAGCGAACCGGGACAGGGGGCCTACGAGCAGTACTTC.

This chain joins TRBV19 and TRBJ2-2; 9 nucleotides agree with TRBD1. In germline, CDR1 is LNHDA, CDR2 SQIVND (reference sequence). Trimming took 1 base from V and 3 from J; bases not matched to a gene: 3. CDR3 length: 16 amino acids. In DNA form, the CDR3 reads TGTGCCAGTAGTATAGGAGGACAGGGGTACACCGGGGAGCTGTTTTTT. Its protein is CASSIGGQGYTGELFF.

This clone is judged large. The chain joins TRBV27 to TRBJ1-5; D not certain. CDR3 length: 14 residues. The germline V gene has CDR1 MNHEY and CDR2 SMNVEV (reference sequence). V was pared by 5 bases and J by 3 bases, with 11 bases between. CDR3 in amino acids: CASSGAHNNQPQHF. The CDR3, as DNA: TGTGCCAGCAGTGGTGCCCACAACAATCAGCCCCAGCATTTT.

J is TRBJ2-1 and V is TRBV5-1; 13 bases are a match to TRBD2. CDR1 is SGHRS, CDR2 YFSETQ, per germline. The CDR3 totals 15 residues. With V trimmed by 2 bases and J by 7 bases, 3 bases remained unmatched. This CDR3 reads CASSLLAGGSNEQFF. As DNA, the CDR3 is TGCGCCAGCAGCTTACTAGCGGGAGGGTCTAATGAGCAGTTCTTC.